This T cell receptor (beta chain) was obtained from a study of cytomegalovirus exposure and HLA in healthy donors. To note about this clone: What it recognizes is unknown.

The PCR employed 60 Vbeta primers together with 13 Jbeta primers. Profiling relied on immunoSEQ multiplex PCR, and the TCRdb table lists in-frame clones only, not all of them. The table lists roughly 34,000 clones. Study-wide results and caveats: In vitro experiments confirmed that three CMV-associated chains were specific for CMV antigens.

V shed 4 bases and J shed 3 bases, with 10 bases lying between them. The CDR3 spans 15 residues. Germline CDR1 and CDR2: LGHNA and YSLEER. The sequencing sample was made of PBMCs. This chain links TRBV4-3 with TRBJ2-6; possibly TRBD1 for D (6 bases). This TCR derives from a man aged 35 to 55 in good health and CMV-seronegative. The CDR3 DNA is TGCGCCAGCAGCCGAGGGGGAAATGGGGCCAACGTCCTGACTTTC. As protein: CASSRGGNGANVLTF.